A single sample is the source of the 30 T cell receptor beta chains below, sequenced in a study of human thymus T cells. Assay used: immunoSEQ multiplex PCR; TCRdb lists only in-frame clones, some missing. The table shows 65,000 to 90,000 clones, with 95% occurring only once. The thymus was resected at corrective cardiac surgery. Sequenced material: thymus tissue. These receptors were obtained from a girl under three years old with a congenital heart defect but otherwise immunologically healthy.

In nucleotides, the CDR3 is TGCAGTGGGACAGATATTTATGGCTACACCTTC. Residues: CSGTDIYGYTF. The chain has TRBV20-1 and TRBJ1-2; D may be TRBD1 (6 bases). The V end lost 7 bases, the J end lost 5 bases, and 11 bases lay between the germline ends. This CDR3 region has 11 residues. The germline V gene has CDR1 DFQATT and CDR2 SNEGSKA (reference sequence).

The rearrangement links TRBV5-1 to TRBJ2-1; tentatively, D is TRBD2 (6 bases). The CDR3 runs 13 residues. Germline loops: CDR1 SGHRS, CDR2 YFSETQ. V shed 4 bases and J shed 7 bases, with 12 bases lying between them. CDR3: CASSPWEANEQFF. The CDR3 coding sequence is TGCGCCAGCAGCCCCTGGGAGGCGAATGAGCAGTTCTTC.

The chain is built from TRBV7-9 and TRBJ2-1; D unresolved. Germline CDR1 reads SEHNR; CDR2 reads FQNEAQ (reference sequence). Trimming cost V 1 base and J 9 bases, with 16 bases left between them. The CDR3 is 15 residues long. DNA of the CDR3: TGTGCCAGCAGCTTAGGATGGCTAGGGCCCGCTGAGCAGTTCTTC. Amino acids: CASSLGWLGPAEQFF. Complete variable domain (other parts from reference TRBV7-9 and TRBJ2-1): DTGVSQNPRHKITKRGQNVTFRCDPISEHNRLYWYRQTLGQGPEFLTYFQNEAQLEKSRLLSDRFSAERPKGSFSTLEIQRTEQGDSAMYLCASSLGWLGPAEQFFGPGTRLTVL.

This chain uses TRBV10-3 with TRBJ2-3; TRBD2 agrees at 8 bases. V was pared by 3 bases and J by 5 bases, with 13 bases of the junction left unmatched. Per the germline V gene, CDR1 is ENHRY and CDR2 is SYGVKD. The CDR3 runs 17 residues. The CDR3 loop is CAISETRPAGVEDTQYF. As DNA, the CDR3 is TGTGCCATCAGTGAAACGCGGCCAGCGGGAGTAGAAGATACGCAGTATTTT.

The V and J genes are TRBV5-4 and TRBJ2-7, with TRBD2 as a possible D gene (5 bases). The CDR3 is 15 residues long. CDR1 is SGHNT and CDR2 is YYREEE in the germline V gene (reference sequence). Trimming stripped 4 bases from V and 7 bases from J, with 21 bases between. The CDR3 region has the DNA TGTGCCAGCAGCCCCGACTTCCCCCGACTACGGGAGCAGTACTTC. It encodes CASSPDFPRLREQYF.

The rearrangement uses TRBV10-3 and TRBJ2-2, with 10 bases fitting TRBD2. The CDR3 loop spans 18 amino acids. Trimming removed 4 bases from V and 2 bases from J; junction bases left unmatched: 10. Germline assignment: CDR1 ENHRY and CDR2 SYGVKD. CDR3 region: CAISGGRSGRANTGELFF. The CDR3 DNA reads as TGTGCCATCAGTGGAGGTAGAAGCGGGAGGGCTAACACCGGGGAGCTGTTTTTT.

This clone occurred once. V and J are TRBV11-2 and TRBJ2-1, with TRBD2 matching over 9 bases. Germline-derived CDR1 and CDR2 are SGHAT and FQNNGV. J gave up 10 bases and V 3 bases, and 10 bases lay outside the gene matches. The CDR3 length is 15 residues. In DNA, the CDR3 is TGTGCCAGCAGCTTGATGCGCGGGAGGGTTTACGAGCAGTTCTTC. This gives the protein CASSLMRGRVYEQFF.

This clone was recorded only once. J is TRBJ1-2 and V is TRBV28; D is ambiguous. The ends were cut back, 6 bases at V and 5 bases at J, with 28 bases in the middle. There are 18 residues in the CDR3. CDR1 and CDR2 from the germline V gene are MDHEN and SYDVKM. The CDR3 reads CASSSHPGRDQVYYGYTF. In DNA form, the CDR3 reads TGTGCCAGCAGCTCCCACCCGGGCCGCGATCAAGTATATTATGGCTACACCTTC.

V is TRBV7-8 and J is TRBJ1-1; the D gene is possibly TRBD1 (5 bases). CDR1 and CDR2 from the germline V gene are SGHVS and FQNEAQ. This CDR3 is 16 amino acids long. The ends were cut back, 7 bases at V and 4 bases at J, with 22 bases in the middle. The CDR3 reads CASIIEGASQGTEAFF. CDR3 nucleotide sequence: TGTGCCAGCATCATAGAAGGGGCCTCCCAAGGCACTGAAGCTTTCTTT.

The V and J genes are TRBV19 and TRBJ1-2; TRBD1 matches at 8 bases. This CDR3 is 17 amino acids long. V lost 5 bases and J lost 1; bases outside the gene matches: 12. Per germline, CDR1 LNHDA and CDR2 SQIVND (reference sequence). CDR3 amino acids: CASSAGQGEKGNYGYTF. In DNA, the CDR3 is TGTGCCAGTAGTGCCGGACAGGGAGAGAAGGGTAACTATGGCTACACCTTC.

CDR3 nucleotide sequence: TGTGCCAGCAGCGCGAAGCCGGGGAGGTACCGCAACAATGAGCAGTTCTTC. Its protein product is CASSAKPGRYRNNEQFF. This chain joins TRBV9 and TRBJ2-1; a weak D match, TRBD2 (6 bases). The V gene lost 3 bases and the J gene lost 5 bases, with 21 bases spanning the gap. Germline values: CDR1 SGDLS, CDR2 YYNGEE. This CDR3 contains 17 residues.

The gene calls are TRBV27 and TRBJ2-1, with no clear D. V gave up 3 bases and J gave up 0 bases, with 12 bases separating them. This CDR3 comprises 16 residues. Germline CDR1 is MNHEY and CDR2 is SMNVEV (reference sequence). CDR3 in amino acids: CASSLRTKSSYNEQFF. CDR3 DNA: TGTGCCAGCAGTTTGAGGACGAAAAGCTCCTACAATGAGCAGTTCTTC.

This clone has a handful of counts. The chain couples TRBV6-6 to TRBJ1-2, with D perhaps TRBD1 (5 bases). V was trimmed by 2 bases and J by 1 base, leaving 5 bases between them. Germline CDR1 and CDR2: MNHNY and SVGAGI (reference sequence). This CDR3 contains 13 residues. CDR3 sequence: CASSYQGNYGYTF. CDR3 bases: TGTGCCAGCAGTTACCAGGGTAACTATGGCTACACCTTC.

The chain carries TRBV28 and TRBJ2-1; maybe TRBD2 (6 bases). Germline-derived CDR1 and CDR2 are MDHEN and SYDVKM. The ends were cut back, 4 bases at V and 9 bases at J, with 25 bases in the middle. The CDR3 is 17 amino acids. The chain's CDR3 is CASSSHSEFDLRGEQFF. CDR3 nucleotide sequence: TGTGCCAGCAGTTCCCACTCGGAATTCGACCTGCGGGGTGAGCAGTTCTTC.

CDR3 bases: TGTGCCTGGAGTGTCACCGGCCTAGGGGACACTGAAGCTTTCTTT. Encoded protein: CAWSVTGLGDTEAFF. The chain combines TRBV30 with TRBJ1-1; maybe TRBD1 (5 bases). V was clipped by 0 bases and J by 3 bases, with 14 bases between them. This CDR3 comprises 15 residues. Germline V gene data show CDR1 as GTSNPN and CDR2 as SVGIG (reference sequence). Based on the CDR3 plus reference TRBV30 and TRBJ1-1, the full variable domain is SQTIHQWPATLVQPVGSPLSLECTVEGTSNPNLYWYRQAAGRGLQLLFYSVGIGQISSEVPQNLSASRPQDRQFILSSKKLLLSDSGFYLCAWSVTGLGDTEAFFGQGTRLTVV.

This chain connects TRBV7-9 to TRBJ2-7; 10 bases match TRBD2. J lost 1 base, V lost 3 bases, and 12 bases had no gene match. In germline, CDR1 is SEHNR, CDR2 FQNEAQ (reference sequence). CDR3 length: 18 amino acids. CDR3 in amino acids: CASSFAGTSDGGSYEQYF. CDR3 bases: TGTGCCAGCAGCTTTGCCGGGACTAGCGATGGTGGGTCCTACGAGCAGTACTTC.

V and J are TRBV7-2 and TRBJ1-2; D is undetermined. Trimming shortened V by 4 bases and J by 5 bases, and 5 bases separated the two germline ends. Germline CDR1 SGHTA, CDR2 FQGNSA. The CDR3 totals 11 residues. The CDR3 sequence is CASSSYYGYTF. The CDR3 DNA follows: TGTGCCAGCAGCTCCTATTATGGCTACACCTTC.

This sequence joins TRBV29-1 and TRBJ1-2, with D perhaps matching TRBD1 (6 bases). The germline V gene encodes CDR1 SQVTM and CDR2 ANQGSEA. This CDR3 has 12 residues. V was pared by 5 bases and J by 4 bases, with 11 bases between. CDR3 sequence: CSVIGQSYGYTF. CDR3 nucleotide sequence: TGCAGCGTTATAGGACAGTCCTATGGCTACACCTTC.

The chain uses TRBV7-9 and TRBJ1-5; possibly TRBD1 for D (5 bases). CDR1 and CDR2 (germline): SEHNR, FQNEAQ (reference sequence). V shed 1 base and J shed 6 bases, with 22 bases lying between them. This CDR3 comprises 18 residues. CDR3 DNA sequence: TGTGCCAGCAGCTTAGAGTTCGGGAACCAGGGTTTGGGTCAGCCCCAGCATTTT. This gives the protein CASSLEFGNQGLGQPQHF. Filled out from reference TRBV7-9 and TRBJ1-5, the complete variable domain reads DTGVSQNPRHKITKRGQNVTFRCDPISEHNRLYWYRQTLGQGPEFLTYFQNEAQLEKSRLLSDRFSAERPKGSFSTLEIQRTEQGDSAMYLCASSLEFGNQGLGQPQHFGDGTRLSIL.

V and J are TRBV27 and TRBJ2-7; possible D gene TRBD1, 5 bases. Germline-derived CDR1 and CDR2 are MNHEY and SMNVEV (reference sequence). The V end lost 5 bases, the J end lost 0 bases, and 14 bases lay between the germline ends. This CDR3 is 15 amino acids long. As DNA, the CDR3 is TGTGCCAGCAGTCCTCGTGGGGCCAGCTCCTACGAGCAGTACTTC. It is translated as CASSPRGASSYEQYF.

The chain carries TRBV4-1 and TRBJ2-7; 9 nucleotides match TRBD1. The germline V gene has CDR1 MGHRA and CDR2 YSYEKL. The CDR3 runs 15 residues. J lost 10 bases, V lost 1 base, and 11 bases had no gene match. The CDR3 coding sequence is TGCGCCAGCAGCCAAGTGGACAGGGGAGCGAAACCACAGTACTTC. It encodes CASSQVDRGAKPQYF.

J is TRBJ2-3 and V is TRBV7-3, with TRBD2 matching 13 bases. V lost 5 bases to trimming and J lost 3 bases; unmatched junction nucleotides: 8. The germline CDR1 and CDR2 sequences are SGHTA and FQGTGA. This CDR3 spans 17 amino acids. CDR3 DNA sequence: TGTGCCAGCAGCGTTGGGACTAGCGGGGCGCTAACAGATACGCAGTATTTT. This translates into CASSVGTSGALTDTQYF.

The chain has TRBV18 and TRBJ1-1; D is uncertain. V dropped 3 bases and J dropped 0 bases, with 17 bases sitting between them. Germline CDR1 and CDR2: KGHSH and LQKENI. The CDR3 covers 17 residues. The CDR3 reads CASSPPPYKTMNTEAFF. As DNA, the CDR3 is TGTGCCAGCTCACCTCCGCCCTACAAGACCATGAACACTGAAGCTTTCTTT.

This chain connects TRBV14 to TRBJ2-7; 10 bases agree with TRBD1. V shed 1 base, J shed 1 base, and the junction held 7 bases outside the gene matches. The germline V gene encodes CDR1 SGHDN and CDR2 FVKESK. The CDR3 covers 17 residues. CDR3 loop: CASSQGGDRGLSYEQYF. CDR3 nucleotides: TGTGCCAGCAGCCAAGGTGGGGACAGGGGCTTATCCTACGAGCAGTACTTC.

This clone occurred once. V gene TRBV18 combines with J gene TRBJ2-1; TRBD1 matches 11 bases. The germline CDR1 and CDR2 sequences are KGHSH and LQKENI. The CDR3 totals 20 residues. V shed 3 bases, J shed 7 bases, and the junction held 20 bases outside the gene matches. CDR3 bases: TGTGCCAGCTCACCTGGACAGGGGGCGAGGTTAGGGGACTCTACGAATGAGCAGTTCTTC. Its translation: CASSPGQGARLGDSTNEQFF.

This chain joins TRBV25-1 and TRBJ2-1; tentative D call: TRBD2 (5 bases). The germline V and J ends were trimmed by 0 bases and 12 bases, with 12 bases remaining between them. This CDR3 is 13 amino acids long. Germline-derived CDR1 and CDR2 are MGHDK and SYGVNS. The CDR3 coding sequence is TGTGCCAGCAGTGAATATGCCCTGAGCGGGCAGTTCTTC. As protein: CASSEYALSGQFF.

V is TRBV19 and J is TRBJ1-5, with a tentative D call TRBD1 (5 bases). CDR1 and CDR2 (germline): LNHDA, SQIVND (reference sequence). The V gene lost 3 bases and the J gene lost 0 bases, with 24 bases spanning the gap. The CDR3 extends over 20 amino acids. The CDR3 DNA sequence: TGTGCCAGTAGTATTCCCCCCGGGACCCCCGAAATTTATAGCAATCAGCCCCAGCATTTT. Amino acid sequence: CASSIPPGTPEIYSNQPQHF.

This chain uses TRBV5-1 with TRBJ2-7, with D perhaps matching TRBD2 (7 bases). CDR3 length: 15 amino acids. V lost 0 bases and J lost 0, with 10 bases in between. Germline V CDR1 and CDR2: SGHRS, YFSETQ. The CDR3 bases are TGCGCCAGCAGCTTGGCCGGGGGGCCCTCCTACGAGCAGTACTTC. This encodes CASSLAGGPSYEQYF.

The rearrangement links TRBV21-1 to TRBJ2-7; TRBD2 reflects the table's D call only, with no check against the DNA. TRBV21-1 is a recognized pseudogene. CDR3 size: 17 residues. The CDR3: CASPMESAREGPYEQYF. The DNA of the CDR3 is TGTGCCAGCCCCATGGAAAGCGCGCGGGAGGGCCCTTACGAGCAGTACTTC.

The chain uses TRBV16 and TRBJ2-4; 10 bases map to TRBD1. V was clipped by 0 bases and J by 6 bases; unmatched bases: 2. The CDR3 contains 15 residues. CDR1 KGHSY and CDR2 FQNENV come from the germline V gene. CDR3 in DNA: TGTGCCAGCAGCCAATCCCGGACAGGGGGAAACATTCAGTACTTC. It codes for CASSQSRTGGNIQYF.